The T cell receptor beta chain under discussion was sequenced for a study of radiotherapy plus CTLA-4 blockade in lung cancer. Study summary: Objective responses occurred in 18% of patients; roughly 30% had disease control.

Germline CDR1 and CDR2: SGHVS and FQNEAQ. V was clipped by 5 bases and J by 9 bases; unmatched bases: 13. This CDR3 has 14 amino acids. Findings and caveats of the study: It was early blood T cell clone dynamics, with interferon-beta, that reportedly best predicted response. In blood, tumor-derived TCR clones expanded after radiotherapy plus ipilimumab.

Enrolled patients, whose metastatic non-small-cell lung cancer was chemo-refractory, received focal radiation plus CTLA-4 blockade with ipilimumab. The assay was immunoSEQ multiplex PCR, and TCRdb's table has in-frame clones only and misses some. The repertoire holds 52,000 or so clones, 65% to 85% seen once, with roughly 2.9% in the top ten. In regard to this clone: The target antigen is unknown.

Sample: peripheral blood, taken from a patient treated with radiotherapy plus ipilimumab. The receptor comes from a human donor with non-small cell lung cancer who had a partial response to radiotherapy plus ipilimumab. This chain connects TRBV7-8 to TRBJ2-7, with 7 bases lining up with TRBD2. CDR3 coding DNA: TGTGCCAGCAGCACCCCCCAGGGAGGGAGCTGGCAGTACTTC. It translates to CASSTPQGGSWQYF.